Below, 27 T cell receptor beta chains from the same sample are listed, as sequenced in a study of blood T cell repertoires in COVID-19. Clones were sequenced by immunoSEQ multiplex PCR, and TCRdb holds only the in-frame ones, with some missing. The sample contains approximately 99,000 clones, 80% to 90% of which appear only once. Sequenced material: peripheral blood. All receptors come from a human donor in a cohort sampled during active COVID-19.

This clone was counted a single time. A read error may account for a junction end that differs from germline. The gene calls are TRBV3-1 (or the pseudogene TRBV3-2) and TRBJ2-5; D ambiguous. The CDR3 is 11 residues long. Germline V CDR1 and CDR2: LGHDT, YNNKEL (reference sequence). CDR3 protein: CASSYGEAQYF. DNA for the CDR3: TGTGCCAGCAGCTACGGAGAGGCCCAGTACTTC.

The rearrangement joins TRBV28 to TRBJ2-7; TRBD2 might be the D (7 bases). Trimming took 6 bases from V and 8 from J, leaving 14 bases between them. Germline lookup yields CDR1 MDHEN and CDR2 SYDVKM. CDR3 length equals 12 residues. As DNA, the CDR3 is TGTGCCAGCAGCGGGGGGCTCCCGAAGCAGTACTTC. Amino acids: CASSGGLPKQYF. Full variable domain (outside the CDR3, taken from reference TRBV28 and TRBJ2-7): DVKVTQSSRYLVKRTGEKVFLECVQDMDHENMFWYRQDPGLGLRLIYFSYDVKMKEKGDIPEGYSVSREKKERFSLILESASTNQTSMYLCASSGGLPKQYFGPGTRLTVT.

The table lists this clone with a count of one. The gene calls are TRBV29-1 and TRBJ2-7; 8 bases map to TRBD1. Germline CDR1 is SQVTM and CDR2 is ANQGSEA. Germline trimming cut 2 bases from V and 5 bases from J; bases unmatched to any gene: 5. The CDR3 is made up of 13 amino acids. The CDR3 region is CSVERQGANEQYF. CDR3 coding DNA: TGCAGCGTTGAACGGCAGGGGGCGAACGAGCAGTACTTC.

This chain joins TRBV7-8 and TRBJ1-2, with a weak D call TRBD1 (6 bases). V lost 3 bases to trimming and J lost 6 bases, with 11 bases between them. Germline values: CDR1 SGHVS, CDR2 FQNEAQ. The CDR3 has 13 residues. The CDR3 loop reads CASSFTGTDGYTF. For the CDR3, the DNA is TGTGCCAGCAGCTTCACAGGGACCGATGGCTACACCTTC.

The V call is TRBV30, the J call TRBJ1-4, with 9 bases that match TRBD1. This CDR3 contains 19 residues. J gave up 6 bases and V 2 bases, and 19 bases lay outside the gene matches. Germline assignment: CDR1 GTSNPN and CDR2 SVGIG (reference sequence). The CDR3 sequence is CAWSTFLDRDRDRDEKLFF. The CDR3, as DNA: TGTGCCTGGAGTACCTTCTTAGACAGGGACAGGGATAGAGATGAAAAACTGTTTTTT.

The gene calls are TRBV6-5 and TRBJ1-2; a weak D match, TRBD1 (5 bases). Trimming left V 6 bases short and J 4 bases short, with 12 bases between. CDR1 and CDR2 (germline): MNHEY, SVGAGI. This CDR3 is 13 amino acids long. The CDR3 is CASSLDSPYGYTF. In DNA, the CDR3 is TGTGCCAGCAGCCTCGACAGCCCCTATGGCTACACCTTC.

The chain combines TRBV5-6 with TRBJ1-1; no definite D call. Trimming cost V 1 base and J 2 bases, with 15 bases left between them. Germline CDR1 SGHDT, CDR2 YYEEEE. CDR3 length equals 16 residues. CDR3 loop: CASSLSPRAGNTEAFF. CDR3 bases: TGTGCCAGCAGCTTGAGCCCTAGGGCGGGCAACACTGAAGCTTTCTTT.

This chain joins TRBV19 and TRBJ1-3; 7 bases align to TRBD1. V was pared by 8 bases and J by 1 base, with 2 bases of the junction left unmatched. CDR3 length: 13 residues. Germline V lookup: CDR1 LNHDA, CDR2 SQIVND (reference sequence). CDR3 nucleotides: TGTGCCAGTGAACAGGGGTCTGGAAACACCATATATTTT. This encodes CASEQGSGNTIYF.

V usage is TRBV4-1 and J usage is TRBJ2-2, with D tentatively TRBD2 (5 bases). This CDR3 region has 14 residues. With 3 bases removed from V and 4 bases from J, the gap between germline ends came to 9 bases. Germline CDR1 is MGHRA and CDR2 is YSYEKL. CDR3 in DNA: TGCGCCAGCAGCCAGGGCGGGTTCACCGGGGAGCTGTTTTTT. Translation gives CASSQGGFTGELFF.

This sequence joins TRBV6-1 and TRBJ2-1, with D unclear. The CDR3 covers 15 residues. Germline V gene sequence: CDR1 MNHNS, CDR2 SASEGT. V was shortened by 1 base and J by 2 bases, with 9 bases between the two germline ends. The CDR3 nucleotides read TGTGCCAGCAGTGAAGTCCTAGAGGCCTACAATGAGCAGTTCTTC. This codes for CASSEVLEAYNEQFF.

V is TRBV28 and J is TRBJ1-1; 9 bases are a match to TRBD1. Per the germline V gene, CDR1 is MDHEN and CDR2 is SYDVKM. This CDR3 is 17 amino acids long. V lost 3 bases to trimming and J lost 7 bases; unmatched junction nucleotides: 15. CDR3 nucleotide sequence: TGTGCCAGCAGTTTCCCCTCCGGGACAGGGTTCGGTGGTGAAGCTTTCTTT. Translation gives CASSFPSGTGFGGEAFF.

The chain has TRBV6-7 and TRBJ2-5; TRBD2 matches 12 bases. TRBV6-7 is an ORF, with its function uncertain. The CDR3 consists of 16 residues. The ends lost 0 bases at V and 5 bases at J; junction bases unmatched: 4. CDR3 nucleotide sequence: TGTGCCAGCAGTTACTCTCGACTAGCGGGAGCTGAGACCCAGTACTTC. This encodes CASSYSRLAGAETQYF.

This clone was seen a handful of times. The rearrangement uses TRBV28 and TRBJ1-1; tentatively, D is TRBD1 (5 bases). The germline gives CDR1 MDHEN, CDR2 SYDVKM. V lost 5 bases to trimming and J lost 5 bases, with 18 bases between them. The CDR3 has 15 residues. The CDR3 nucleotides read TGTGCCAGCAGTCCCTCCCTCGGGGGTGGGACTGAAGCTTTCTTT. Translating it yields CASSPSLGGGTEAFF.

The chain couples TRBV18 to TRBJ2-2; D is unclear. V was shortened by 1 base and J by 2 bases, with 17 bases between the two germline ends. Germline values: CDR1 KGHSH, CDR2 LQKENI. The CDR3 contains 18 residues. CDR3 DNA: TGTGCCAGCTCACCACGTGGTTGGCACGGGTCCAACACCGGGGAGCTGTTTTTT. This encodes CASSPRGWHGSNTGELFF.

The chain has TRBV7-2 and TRBJ1-4; D is unclear. The CDR3 runs to 15 residues. Germline V lookup: CDR1 SGHTA, CDR2 FQGNSA. V was clipped by 5 bases and J by 5 bases, with 15 bases between them. CDR3 protein: CASSRSAGSNEKLFF. CDR3 DNA sequence: TGTGCCAGCAGCCGCTCGGCAGGATCGAATGAAAAACTGTTTTTT.

This clone was observed a single time. The chain carries TRBV15 and TRBJ1-5; D not resolved. V lost 4 bases and J 2 bases, leaving 9 bases between the germline ends. The CDR3 is made up of 14 amino acids. From germline, CDR1 is LNHNV and CDR2 YYDKDF (reference sequence). The CDR3 DNA is TGTGCCACCAGCAAACAGAGGGGCAATCAGCCCCAGCATTTT. It encodes CATSKQRGNQPQHF.

This sequence joins TRBV27 and TRBJ2-4, with D hard to call. V lost 6 bases and J lost 3, with 18 bases in between. Germline CDR1 MNHEY, CDR2 SMNVEV (reference sequence). This CDR3 has 16 residues. This chain's CDR3 is CASRETGSLSKNIQYF. For the CDR3, the DNA is TGTGCCAGCAGGGAGACCGGCAGTCTCAGCAAAAACATTCAGTACTTC.

This clone is a singleton in its sample. The genes are TRBV10-1 and TRBJ2-3; a weak D match, TRBD1 (5 bases). CDR3 length: 13 amino acids. V gave up 4 bases and J gave up 0 bases, with 5 bases separating them. The germline gives CDR1 WNHNN, CDR2 SYGVQD (reference sequence). The CDR3 DNA reads as TGCGCCAGCAGTGGGACAAGCACAGATACGCAGTATTTT. Translated: CASSGTSTDTQYF.

There are a few counts of this clone. The chain uses TRBV9 and TRBJ1-3; a weak D match, TRBD1 (5 bases). The length of the CDR3 is 16 residues. V gave up 0 bases and J gave up 0 bases, with 10 bases separating them. Per germline, CDR1 SGDLS and CDR2 YYNGEE. The CDR3 DNA follows: TGTGCCAGCAGCGTAGCGGGGGGGAACTCTGGAAACACCATATATTTT. Translation gives CASSVAGGNSGNTIYF. The complete variable domain, with remaining parts taken from reference TRBV9 and TRBJ1-3, reads DSGVTQTPKHLITATGQRVTLRCSPRSGDLSVYWYQQSLDQGLQFLIQYYNGEERAKGNILERFSAQQFPDLHSELNLSSLELGDSALYFCASSVAGGNSGNTIYFGEGSWLTVV.

The rearrangement joins TRBV7-2 to TRBJ2-7; 10 positions match TRBD1. The V gene's germline CDR1 is SGHTA and CDR2 FQGNSA. The ends lost 5 bases at V and 3 bases at J; junction bases unmatched: 1. The length of the CDR3 is 13 residues. CDR3 sequence: CASSRTGGYEQYF. The CDR3 region has the DNA TGTGCCAGCAGCCGGACAGGGGGCTACGAGCAGTACTTC.

The chain has TRBV3-1 (or the pseudogene TRBV3-2) and TRBJ1-1; perhaps TRBD1 as D (6 bases). The CDR3 length is 14 residues. Looked up from germline, CDR1 is LGHDT and CDR2 is YNNKEL (reference sequence). V was trimmed by 7 bases and J by 4 bases, leaving 16 bases between them. CDR3: CASTLSSDSTEAFF. CDR3 nucleotides: TGTGCCAGCACCCTCTCCTCGGACAGCACTGAAGCTTTCTTT.

V is TRBV13 and J is TRBJ2-1, with D possibly being TRBD2 (5 bases). Germline CDR1 is PRHDT and CDR2 is FYEKMQ (reference sequence). This CDR3 comprises 15 residues. The ends were cut back, 4 bases at V and 0 bases at J, with 10 bases in the middle. CDR3 nucleotide sequence: TGTGCCAGCAGCTCCGGGGAGAGCTCCTACAATGAGCAGTTCTTC. Protein sequence: CASSSGESSYNEQFF.

V is TRBV10-3 and J is TRBJ1-2, with 7 bases that match TRBD1. The CDR3 covers 13 residues. Unmatched junction bases numbered 9, after V lost 6 bases and J lost 8 bases. CDR1 and CDR2 (germline): ENHRY, SYGVKD. CDR3 loop: CAIRATGVGGYTF. The DNA for the CDR3 is TGTGCCATCAGGGCAACAGGGGTTGGCGGCTACACCTTC.

The V and J genes are TRBV5-1 and TRBJ1-1, with D possibly being TRBD1 (6 bases). The CDR3 spans 12 residues. The V end lost 3 bases, the J end lost 10 bases, and 13 bases lay between the germline ends. The germline V gene encodes CDR1 SGHRS and CDR2 YFSETQ. The CDR3 loop is CASSSPTGLAFF. The CDR3 bases are TGCGCCAGCAGCTCACCCACAGGGTTAGCTTTCTTT.

This clone was observed a few times. The chain links TRBV19 to TRBJ2-7, with 8 bases fitting TRBD2. The germline gives CDR1 LNHDA, CDR2 SQIVND (reference sequence). V gave up 6 bases and J gave up 7 bases; unmatched junction bases: 20. CDR3 size: 17 residues. The DNA of the CDR3 is TGTGCCAGTAGCCCGAGAGGGGATGGAGCGGGAGCCCTGGAGCAGTACTTC. Residues: CASSPRGDGAGALEQYF.

This clone was seen just once. The chain has TRBV27 and TRBJ2-1, with 8 bases that match TRBD2. V shed 8 bases and J 3 bases; nucleotides not matched to a gene: 15. The CDR3 contains 17 residues. The V gene's germline CDR1 is MNHEY and CDR2 SMNVEV (reference sequence). CDR3 residues: CASQQGPLAGGYNEQFF. The CDR3 DNA is TGTGCCAGCCAGCAGGGCCCCTTGGCGGGAGGCTACAATGAGCAGTTCTTC.

The rearrangement joins TRBV20-1 to TRBJ2-1; D gene uncertain. CDR1 is DFQATT and CDR2 is SNEGSKA in the germline V gene (reference sequence). The CDR3 totals 11 residues. V gave up 3 bases and J gave up 6 bases, with 6 bases separating them. The CDR3 region is CSASSPNEQFF. In nucleotides, the CDR3 is TGCAGTGCTAGCTCTCCCAATGAGCAGTTCTTC.